This T cell receptor (beta chain) was retrieved from a study of cytomegalovirus exposure and HLA in healthy donors. About the research overall: Researchers previously reported finding just under 120 million unique TCR beta sequences from approximately 190 million T cells. Samples from HLA-typed donors yielded approximately 80 million unique TCRs in an early data release.

This clone was picked up one time. The study ran its PCR with 60 Vbeta and 13 Jbeta primers. Clones were sequenced by immunoSEQ multiplex PCR, and TCRdb holds only the in-frame ones, with some missing. The sample yields 130,000 or so clones, less than 80% seen once. This CDR3 comprises 15 residues. Trimming removed 6 bases from V and 3 bases from J; junction bases left unmatched: 7. Germline V gene sequence: CDR1 MNHNY, CDR2 SVGAGI (reference sequence). The receptor was derived from a man aged 45 to 65 in good health and CMV-seropositive. The chain recombines TRBV6-6 with TRBJ2-1, with TRBD2 matching over 8 bases. Sequencing used PBMCs. The CDR3 is CASSPSGSLYNEQFF. The CDR3 coding sequence is TGTGCCAGCAGCCCGAGCGGGAGTCTCTACAATGAGCAGTTCTTC.